The clone carrying this T cell receptor beta chain was seen a handful of times. This record comes from a study of shared clonotypes between healthy human individuals. Trimming took 4 bases from V and 4 from J; bases not matched to a gene: 5. Germline V gene data show CDR1 as LNHDA and CDR2 as SQIVND (reference sequence). This CDR3 has 16 amino acids. TCRdb keeps only in-frame clones here, not all; method: immunoSEQ multiplex PCR. The data contain hundreds of thousands of clones, less than 85% of them singletons. Source material: memory CD4+ T cells sorted from blood. The subset is: CD45RA-negative fraction. The TCR was taken from a man aged 30 to 45 in good health. The chain employs TRBV19 and TRBJ2-2; TRBD2 agrees at 11 bases. CDR3 DNA sequence: TGTGCCAGTAGTAGAACTAGCGGGAGTATCACCGGGGAGCTGTTTTTT. Translation: CASSRTSGSITGELFF.